This T cell receptor (beta chain) was profiled in a study of a mutant IDH1 vaccine in newly diagnosed glioma. Study summary: Vaccine dosing followed radiotherapy by 4-6 weeks, or accompanied temozolomide cycles.

Assay used: immunoSEQ multiplex PCR; TCRdb lists only in-frame clones, some missing. The profile shows about 25,000 clones, about 77% of them singletons. Time point denoted: week 5, during vaccination. It was 300 ug of mutant IDH1 20-mer peptide that made up each vaccine dose, given with topical imiquimod. This CDR3 comprises 18 residues. This clone was seen only once. The antigen is undetermined. The chain uses TRBV21-1 and TRBJ2-2; TRBD1 reflects the table's D call only, with no check against the DNA. TRBV21-1 is deemed a pseudogene. The TCR comes from a man in his forties or fifties with glioma. The starting material was PBMCs, obtained from a glioma patient whose treatment included an IDH1 peptide vaccine. The CDR3 region is CASSNARTGKGNTGELFF. The CDR3 DNA follows: TGTGCCAGCAGCAACGCGAGGACAGGGAAAGGGAACACCGGGGAGCTGTTTTTT.